The sample holds a few counts of the clone carrying this TCR beta chain. Germline V CDR1 and CDR2: LNHDA, SQIVND (reference sequence). The CDR3 has 17 residues. V lost 3 bases to trimming and J lost 4 bases; unmatched junction nucleotides: 12. Under the authors' procedure: The assay estimated nucleated cells by amplifying reference gene primers. TCRdb's copy holds only in-frame clones and misses some; the assay was immunoSEQ multiplex PCR. That table is the source of V, J and clone size, and D and trimming were worked out from the DNA. The sample has about 120,000 clones; roughly nine tenths are singletons. This specimen comes from a study of blood T cell repertoires in COVID-19. Looking at the study overall: From the United States, Italy and Spain came samples of acute and convalescent COVID-19. Sample material is recorded as cDNA or gDNA derived from T cells, B-cell-depleted T cells, or PBMCs.

Sequencing was carried out using peripheral blood. The clonotype comes from a man in his 70s with active or convalescent COVID-19. The chain joins TRBV19 to TRBJ1-1; TRBD1 matches at 9 bases. The CDR3, as DNA: TGTGCCAGTAGTATGTCAGACCGGGACAGGGTTGGCACTGAAGCTTTCTTT. Residues: CASSMSDRDRVGTEAFF. The variable domain in full, completed from reference TRBV19 and TRBJ1-1, reads DGGITQSPKYLFRKEGQNVTLSCEQNLNHDAMYWYRQDPGQGLRLIYYSQIVNDFQKGDIAEGYSVSREKKESFPLTVTSAQKNPTAFYLCASSMSDRDRVGTEAFFGQGTRLTVV.